Listed here are 32 T cell receptor beta chains from one sample, sequenced in a study of blood T cell repertoires in COVID-19. The repertoire was sequenced with immunoSEQ multiplex PCR; TCRdb's copy has only in-frame clones and lacks some. The sample holds roughly 380,000 clones, approximately 89% seen once. The sequenced sample was PBMCs or T cells enriched from blood (not recorded which). All receptors come from a man aged 30 to 39 who had recovered from COVID-19.

There are a few counts of this clone. The rearrangement links TRBV5-1 to TRBJ1-1, with 8 nucleotides matching TRBD1. The CDR3 length is 18 residues. Germline assignment: CDR1 SGHRS and CDR2 YFSETQ. The trim removed 0 bases at V and 5 bases at J, leaving 15 bases unmatched. The CDR3: CASSLAGQGALGWTEAFF. The CDR3 DNA sequence: TGCGCCAGCAGCTTGGCAGGTCAGGGGGCTCTAGGGTGGACTGAAGCTTTCTTT.

The rearrangement joins TRBV18 to TRBJ1-2; 10 bases are a match to TRBD1. This CDR3 contains 15 residues. Germline CDR1 reads KGHSH; CDR2 reads LQKENI. Trimming removed 3 bases from V and 4 bases from J; junction bases left unmatched: 5. CDR3 DNA: TGTGCCAGCTCACCGCCGGGACAGGGGAGCTATGGCTACACCTTC. Protein sequence: CASSPPGQGSYGYTF.

A few counts support this clone. This chain links TRBV2 with TRBJ1-1; weak D call: TRBD1 (5 bases). Between the trimmed V and J ends, which lost 9 bases and 1 base, there was a span of 12 bases. Germline V lookup: CDR1 SNHLY, CDR2 FYNNEI. The CDR3 contains 13 residues. The CDR3, as DNA: TGTGCCAGGGCCCCTGACAGGAACACTGAAGCTTTCTTT. This translates into CARAPDRNTEAFF.

V gene TRBV4-1 combines with J gene TRBJ2-2, with 16 bases fitting TRBD2. CDR1 is MGHRA and CDR2 is YSYEKL in the germline V gene. The CDR3 spans 21 residues. The V and J ends lost 0 bases and 1 base, in that order; junction bases with no gene match: 8. In nucleotides, the CDR3 is TGCGCCAGCAGCCAAGATGGAGGGACTAGCGGGGGGGGCCAGAACACCGGGGAGCTGTTTTTT. This translates into CASSQDGGTSGGGQNTGELFF.

The chain is built from TRBV13 and TRBJ1-6, with D unresolved. V gave up 2 bases and J gave up 0 bases, with 11 bases separating them. CDR1 is PRHDT and CDR2 is FYEKMQ in the germline V gene (reference sequence). This CDR3 comprises 17 residues. The CDR3 loop reads CASSLSAESSYNSPLHF. For the CDR3, the DNA is TGTGCCAGCAGCTTAAGTGCCGAGAGCTCCTATAATTCACCCCTCCACTTT.

The chain is built from TRBV7-8 and TRBJ1-1, with 8 positions matching TRBD1. CDR3 size: 14 residues. Germline CDR1 SGHVS, CDR2 FQNEAQ. V trimming: 5 bases; J trimming: 1 base; junction bases outside the gene matches: 3. The DNA of the CDR3 is TGTGCCAGCAGCCAACAGGGGGGGAACACTGAAGCTTTCTTT. This sequence encodes CASSQQGGNTEAFF.

V is TRBV19 and J is TRBJ1-3, with 7 nucleotides matching TRBD1. Germline loops: CDR1 LNHDA, CDR2 SQIVND (reference sequence). The CDR3 is made up of 15 amino acids. After removal of 3 bases from V and 2 bases from J, the junction contained 4 bases not matched to a gene. The CDR3, as DNA: TGTGCCAGTAGTATCCTCGACAGGGCTGGAAACACCATATATTTT. The encoded protein is CASSILDRAGNTIYF.

This chain connects TRBV4-2 to TRBJ1-2, with TRBD1 identical over 7 bases. The CDR3 contains 14 residues. Trimming removed 8 bases from V and 7 bases from J; junction bases left unmatched: 13. Germline values: CDR1 LGHNA, CDR2 YNFKEQ. The CDR3 nucleotides are TGTGCCAGCTCCCCAGGGGGGCTAGAGGGTGGCTACACCTTC. Translated, it gives CASSPGGLEGGYTF.

Regarding this clone: The sample has other DNA sequences that encode this CDR3 too. This chain links TRBV5-1 with TRBJ1-2, with 7 nucleotides matching TRBD1. Trimming at V came to 0 bases and at J to 1 base, leaving 0 bases not matched to a gene. Germline-derived CDR1 and CDR2 are SGHRS and YFSETQ. CDR3 length: 14 amino acids. The CDR3 sequence is CASSLDRGNYGYTF. The DNA of the CDR3 is TGCGCCAGCAGCTTGGACAGGGGTAACTATGGCTACACCTTC.

CDR3 in DNA: TGCGCCAGCAGTGAAGTCCTGACTAGCGGGGGCCACCCGCGGTACAATGAGCAGTTCTTC. It specifies CASSEVLTSGGHPRYNEQFF. The chain has TRBV10-2 and TRBJ2-1; 12 positions match TRBD2. With V trimmed by 3 bases and J by 4 bases, 16 bases remained unmatched. Germline CDR1 reads WSHSY; CDR2 reads SAAADI. This CDR3 comprises 20 residues.

V gene TRBV2 combines with J gene TRBJ2-1, with 7 nucleotides matching TRBD1. The CDR3 has 15 residues. CDR1 and CDR2 (germline): SNHLY, FYNNEI. With 1 base clipped from V and 6 bases from J, the junction kept 6 bases outside the gene matches. The CDR3 sequence is CASSEEGTESNEQFF. The DNA for the CDR3 is TGTGCCAGCAGTGAAGAAGGGACAGAGAGCAATGAGCAGTTCTTC.

This chain joins TRBV7-9 and TRBJ2-1; 9 bases align to TRBD2. Unmatched junction bases numbered 16, after V lost 5 bases and J lost 8 bases. Germline V lookup: CDR1 SEHNR, CDR2 FQNEAQ (reference sequence). This CDR3 has 17 amino acids. This CDR3 reads CASSPFAPGTSLDEQFF. In nucleotides, the CDR3 is TGTGCCAGCAGCCCCTTCGCCCCGGGGACTAGCCTCGATGAGCAGTTCTTC.

The rearrangement links TRBV6-5 to TRBJ2-7; 8 nucleotides line up with TRBD1. The germline CDR1 and CDR2 sequences are MNHEY and SVGAGI. J was trimmed by 2 bases and V by 0 bases; bases with no gene match: 3. This CDR3 comprises 15 residues. For the CDR3, the DNA is TGTGCCAGCAGTTACTCAAGGACAGGGACCTACGAGCAGTACTTC. Amino acids: CASSYSRTGTYEQYF.

The V call is TRBV7-8, the J call TRBJ1-5, with 11 bases fitting TRBD1. This CDR3 has 17 amino acids. V lost 3 bases and J lost 7; bases outside the gene matches: 11. Germline V gives CDR1 SGHVS, CDR2 FQNEAQ. CDR3 in amino acids: CASSLEGQGVGGQPQHF. Written as DNA, the CDR3 is TGTGCCAGCAGCTTGGAGGGACAGGGGGTCGGGGGGCAGCCCCAGCATTTT.

The V call is TRBV4-1, the J call TRBJ2-1; D might be TRBD2 (6 bases). Germline CDR1 and CDR2: MGHRA and YSYEKL. CDR3 length equals 16 residues. V lost 0 bases to trimming and J lost 4 bases, with 13 bases between them. DNA for the CDR3: TGCGCCAGCAGCCAAGATTTGGGGGGAACTTACAATGAGCAGTTCTTC. This sequence encodes CASSQDLGGTYNEQFF.

This clone was picked up a small number of times. This chain joins TRBV14 and TRBJ2-3, with D maybe TRBD2 (5 bases). The V gene's germline CDR1 is SGHDN and CDR2 FVKESK. The CDR3 is made up of 13 amino acids. Trimming took off 0 bases at V and 8 bases at J, with 9 bases between the two ends. The DNA for the CDR3 is TGTGCCAGCAGCCAAGACCTTGCGGGTACGCAGTATTTT. Protein sequence: CASSQDLAGTQYF.

In the case of this clone: Other nucleotide sequences in the sample specify the same CDR3. This chain connects TRBV7-9 to TRBJ1-1, with no clear D. From germline, CDR1 is SEHNR and CDR2 FQNEAQ (reference sequence). The V end was cut by 4 bases, the J end by 0 bases, with 6 bases between. The CDR3 spans 13 residues. The CDR3 DNA reads TGTGCCAGCAGCTCTCCCGTGAACACTGAAGCTTTCTTT. Translation: CASSSPVNTEAFF.

This clone appeared a few times. The V and J genes are TRBV29-1 and TRBJ2-2; 9 bases fit TRBD2. Trimming removed 4 bases from V and 0 bases from J; junction bases left unmatched: 0. CDR1 is SQVTM and CDR2 is ANQGSEA in the germline V gene. This CDR3 is 14 amino acids long. The CDR3 coding sequence is TGCAGCGTTGCTAGCGGGACGAACACCGGGGAGCTGTTTTTT. Amino acid sequence: CSVASGTNTGELFF.

This chain uses TRBV30 with TRBJ1-1; D gene ambiguous. In germline, CDR1 is GTSNPN, CDR2 SVGIG (reference sequence). The CDR3 covers 13 residues. With 0 bases removed from V and 0 bases from J, the gap between germline ends came to 5 bases. The CDR3 sequence: CAWSVEMNTEAFF. The DNA for the CDR3 is TGTGCCTGGAGTGTAGAGATGAACACTGAAGCTTTCTTT.

This clone occurred a few times. DNA of the CDR3: TGTGCCTGGAGTGGACAACTGGTTGGGGAGACCCAGTACTTC. This translates into CAWSGQLVGETQYF. The chain carries TRBV30 and TRBJ2-5; D unclear. The CDR3 loop spans 14 amino acids. Germline V gene sequence: CDR1 GTSNPN, CDR2 SVGIG (reference sequence). The ends were cut back, 1 base at V and 5 bases at J, with 14 bases in the middle.

V gene TRBV25-1 combines with J gene TRBJ2-7; 8 bases fit TRBD1. CDR3 length: 13 amino acids. V trimming: 8 bases; J trimming: 3 bases; junction bases outside the gene matches: 6. Germline V gene sequence: CDR1 MGHDK, CDR2 SYGVNS. The DNA of the CDR3 is TGTGCCAGCGAGCGAGACAGGGGCTACGAGCAGTACTTC. Translating gives CASERDRGYEQYF.

This chain links TRBV24-1 with TRBJ1-5, with 9 bases that match TRBD1. Germline trimming cut 9 bases from V and 0 bases from J; bases unmatched to any gene: 8. Germline lookup yields CDR1 KGHDR and CDR2 SFDVKD. The CDR3 spans 16 residues. This CDR3 is CATCRTGVISNQPQHF. CDR3 sequence (DNA): TGTGCCACCTGCCGGACAGGGGTCATTAGCAATCAGCCCCAGCATTTT.

This sequence joins TRBV12-3 or TRBV12-4 and TRBJ1-4, with D unclear. V was trimmed by 3 bases and J by 8 bases, leaving 4 bases between them. The CDR3 has 11 residues. Here the CDR3 DNA reads TGTGCCAGCAGTTTTCGGGAAAAACTGTTTTTT. Residues: CASSFREKLFF.

The CDR3 nucleotides are TGTGCCAGCAGCTTAGTTAGCGGGGGGGCCTCGGAGACCCAGTACTTC. This codes for CASSLVSGGASETQYF. The chain has TRBV11-2 and TRBJ2-5; 11 positions agree with TRBD2. The CDR3 consists of 16 residues. Trimming took 1 base from V and 5 from J; bases not matched to a gene: 6. Germline loops: CDR1 SGHAT, CDR2 FQNNGV.

The chain uses TRBV27 and TRBJ1-5; 7 bases are shared with TRBD1. In germline, CDR1 is MNHEY, CDR2 SMNVEV (reference sequence). The CDR3 has 16 residues. V shed 5 bases, J shed 0 bases, and the junction held 7 bases outside the gene matches. The CDR3 region has the DNA TGTGCCAGCAGTACTCATACAGGGGATAGCAATCAGCCCCAGCATTTT. This encodes CASSTHTGDSNQPQHF.

This chain links TRBV6-5 with TRBJ2-7; D gene uncertain. This CDR3 has 12 amino acids. Trimming left V 8 bases short and J 7 bases short, with 15 bases between. Germline V CDR1 and CDR2: MNHEY, SVGAGI. The CDR3 reads CASAASFAEQYF. CDR3 coding DNA: TGTGCCAGCGCGGCGAGTTTCGCGGAGCAGTACTTC.

This chain links TRBV7-2 with TRBJ2-7; tentative D call: TRBD1 (6 bases). V lost 1 base and J 5 bases, leaving 12 bases between the germline ends. Germline CDR1 is SGHTA and CDR2 is FQGNSA. This CDR3 has 14 residues. DNA of the CDR3: TGTGCCAGCAGCTTAGGCAACAGGGTTAACGAGCAGTACTTC. It is translated as CASSLGNRVNEQYF.

The V and J genes are TRBV4-1 and TRBJ2-7, with 10 positions matching TRBD2. Trimming at V came to 0 bases and at J to 0 bases, leaving 8 bases not matched to a gene. Germline CDR1 is MGHRA and CDR2 is YSYEKL. The CDR3 contains 18 residues. In DNA, the CDR3 is TGCGCCAGCAGCCAAGATTTTTTAGCGGGGGGCCACTCCTACGAGCAGTACTTC. Protein: CASSQDFLAGGHSYEQYF.

The rearrangement uses TRBV14 and TRBJ1-6; perhaps TRBD1 as D (5 bases). The CDR3 has 12 amino acids. Germline values: CDR1 SGHDN, CDR2 FVKESK. V lost 4 bases and J 9 bases, leaving 7 bases between the germline ends. CDR3 in DNA: TGTGCCAGCAGCCCCAGGGCTTCACCCCTCCACTTT. Protein sequence: CASSPRASPLHF.

The rearrangement joins TRBV5-1 to TRBJ1-1; no clear D. Germline CDR1 reads SGHRS; CDR2 reads YFSETQ. V lost 1 base, J lost 5 bases, and 15 bases lay in between. The CDR3 runs to 15 residues. The CDR3 bases are TGCGCCAGCAGCTTGAATTCGGCCCGAGGGACTGAAGCTTTCTTT. Translating it yields CASSLNSARGTEAFF. Variable domain in full (rest from reference TRBV5-1 and TRBJ1-1): KAGVTQTPRYLIKTRGQQVTLSCSPISGHRSVSWYQQTPGQGLQFLFEYFSETQRNKGNFPGRFSGRQFSNSRSEMNVSTLELGDSALYLCASSLNSARGTEAFFGQGTRLTVV.

The chain couples TRBV27 to TRBJ2-7, with D perhaps TRBD1 (7 bases). The CDR3 loop spans 14 amino acids. V dropped 5 bases and J dropped 1 base, with 12 bases sitting between them. Germline V gene lookup returns CDR1 MNHEY and CDR2 SMNVEV (reference sequence). CDR3 bases: TGTGCCAGCAGTCCCGCGGGACAGTCCTACGAGCAGTACTTC. This translates into CASSPAGQSYEQYF.

This sequence joins TRBV4-1 and TRBJ2-7; possibly TRBD1 for D (6 bases). V was shortened by 0 bases and J by 4 bases, with 25 bases between the two germline ends. The CDR3 totals 19 residues. The germline V gene has CDR1 MGHRA and CDR2 YSYEKL. CDR3 amino acids: CASSQDQVFGTGRSYEQYF. The CDR3 DNA reads as TGCGCCAGCAGCCAAGATCAGGTTTTTGGCACAGGGCGAAGTTACGAGCAGTACTTC.